The 17 T cell receptor beta chains below come from one sample, sequenced in a study of T cells in Graves' hyperthyroidism and ophthalmopathy. TCR beta CDR3 region amplification was performed from RNA transcripts. With the HTBI primer set, the TCR CDR3 went through a first round of RT-PCR. MiXCR, run by TCRdb on the multiplex PCR reads, gives a single entry per CDR3 protein. The sample has hundreds of thousands of distinct CDR3 sequences; around 13% are singletons. The sequencing input was blood. These receptors were obtained from a woman aged 18-29 years with Graves' hyperthyroidism.

Ten or more counts support this clonotype. J is TRBJ1-1 and V is TRBV20-1; D perhaps matches TRBD1 (6 bases). V lost 3 bases and J 4 bases, leaving 12 bases between the germline ends. The CDR3 length is 13 residues. CDR1 and CDR2 (germline): DFQATT, SNEGSKA (reference sequence). The DNA of the CDR3 is TGCAGTGCTAGTCATTTCAGGGGCACTGAAGCTTTCTTT. This gives the protein CSASHFRGTEAFF.

This clonotype was detected many times. The chain has TRBV12-3 or TRBV12-4 and TRBJ1-2; 10 nucleotides align to TRBD1. CDR3 length: 15 residues. Trimming at V came to 7 bases and at J to 6 bases, leaving 11 bases not matched to a gene. This chain's CDR3 is CASTLTGTGADGYTF. CDR3 bases: TGTGCCAGCACCCTCACCGGGACAGGGGCCGATGGCTACACCTTC.

This clonotype was picked up a small number of times. The chain combines TRBV4-1 with TRBJ2-7, with D possibly being TRBD1 (6 bases). V dropped 1 base and J dropped 2 bases, with 9 bases sitting between them. The CDR3 sequence is 14 residues long. The V gene's germline CDR1 is MGHRA and CDR2 YSYEKL. The CDR3 protein is CASSQVGAPYEQYF. As DNA, the CDR3 is TGCGCCAGCAGCCAAGTGGGGGCCCCCTACGAGCAGTACTTC.

Ten or more counts support this clonotype. The chain has TRBV12-3 or TRBV12-4 and TRBJ2-3; TRBD2 matches 10 bases. The ends lost 8 bases at V and 5 bases at J; junction bases unmatched: 16. The CDR3 length is 17 residues. CDR3 sequence (DNA): TGTGCCAGCGGGTTTAGCGGAGCGGGAGGGCCGTTAGATACGCAGTATTTT. This gives the protein CASGFSGAGGPLDTQYF.

This clonotype was detected many times. This sequence joins TRBV28 and TRBJ2-1, with D possibly matching TRBD1 (5 bases). The V and J ends lost 1 base and 0 bases respectively, with 13 bases between them. This CDR3 region has 17 residues. CDR1 is MDHEN and CDR2 is SYDVKM in the germline V gene. The CDR3: CASSLYSAGRSYNEQFF. CDR3 DNA: TGTGCCAGCAGTTTATATTCGGCAGGGCGCTCCTACAATGAGCAGTTCTTC.

This clonotype was observed at least ten times. The chain couples TRBV28 to TRBJ2-3; unclear D gene. The germline CDR1 and CDR2 sequences are MDHEN and SYDVKM. CDR3 length equals 12 residues. Trimming shortened V by 8 bases and J by 0 bases, and 6 bases separated the two germline ends. The CDR3 spells CASGVSTDTQYF. The CDR3, as DNA: TGTGCCAGCGGTGTGAGCACAGATACGCAGTATTTT.

In this sample, this clonotype turned up many times. V usage is TRBV20-1 and J usage is TRBJ2-1; tentatively, D is TRBD2 (5 bases). In germline, CDR1 is DFQATT, CDR2 SNEGSKA (reference sequence). The V and J ends lost 3 bases and 0 bases respectively, with 9 bases between them. There are 14 residues in the CDR3. The DNA of the CDR3 is TGCAGTGCTAGTCTGGGGAGCTCCTACAATGAGCAGTTCTTC. Translated, it gives CSASLGSSYNEQFF.

V and J are TRBV6-9 and TRBJ1-6; 7 nucleotides align to TRBD1. The CDR3 loop spans 20 amino acids. V was pared by 4 bases and J by 0 bases, with 15 bases of the junction left unmatched. Germline CDR1 reads MNHGY; CDR2 reads SVAAGI. In nucleotides, the CDR3 is TGTGCCAGCAGTTCGGATCCTACTCCGGGACAGAGCTCCTATAATTCACCCCTCCACTTT. It translates to CASSSDPTPGQSSYNSPLHF.

In this sample, this clonotype turned up many times. The chain employs TRBV7-2 and TRBJ1-3; 7 bases are shared with TRBD1. Trimming took 4 bases from V and 2 from J; bases not matched to a gene: 8. In germline, CDR1 is SGHTA, CDR2 FQGNSA. This CDR3 region has 16 residues. CDR3 amino acids: CASSSALTGPGNTIYF. CDR3 nucleotides: TGTGCCAGCAGCTCAGCATTGACAGGGCCTGGAAACACCATATATTTT.

Regarding this clonotype: One end of the junction fails to match germline, which may point to a read error. J is TRBJ2-1 and V is TRBV7-2; the D is unclear. Germline values: CDR1 SGHTA, CDR2 FQGNSA. The CDR3 is 14 amino acids. The CDR3 protein is CASSQDQSLDEQFF. DNA for the CDR3: TGCGCCAGCAGCCAAGATCAAAGCCTCGATGAGCAGTTCTTC.

This clonotype was observed at least ten times. The V gene is TRBV19, the J gene TRBJ2-7; 10 bases are shared with TRBD1. Germline V gene lookup returns CDR1 LNHDA and CDR2 SQIVND (reference sequence). The V and J ends lost 7 bases and 4 bases, in that order; junction bases with no gene match: 13. This CDR3 has 16 amino acids. CDR3 in amino acids: CASTIVSGQGTYEQYF. As DNA, the CDR3 is TGTGCCAGTACCATAGTTTCGGGACAGGGGACGTACGAGCAGTACTTC.

This clonotype was detected ten times or more. The chain joins TRBV5-1 to TRBJ1-1; 7 bases are a match to TRBD1. The CDR3 spans 14 residues. CDR1 is SGHRS and CDR2 is YFSETQ in the germline V gene. J lost 0 bases, V lost 7 bases, and 6 bases had no gene match. CDR3 nucleotide sequence: TGCGCCAGCGGAACAGGGGCCATGAACACTGAAGCTTTCTTT. Protein: CASGTGAMNTEAFF.

The CDR3: CARIPRGLAGAGEQFF. In DNA, the CDR3 is TGTGCCAGGATACCCCGGGGACTAGCGGGAGCCGGTGAGCAGTTCTTC. The V call is TRBV27, the J call TRBJ2-1, with 14 bases matching TRBD2. CDR3 length equals 16 residues. Germline V gene data show CDR1 as MNHEY and CDR2 as SMNVEV (reference sequence). V was pared by 9 bases and J by 9 bases, with 13 bases of the junction left unmatched.

This clonotype was seen ten or more times. The rearrangement uses TRBV27 and TRBJ2-1, with D unresolved. V was cut by 4 bases and J by 5 bases, with 3 bases left in between. CDR3 length: 11 amino acids. Germline V gene data show CDR1 as MNHEY and CDR2 as SMNVEV (reference sequence). The CDR3 nucleotides are TGTGCCAGCAGTTATCACAATGAGCAGTTCTTC. The encoded protein is CASSYHNEQFF.

This clonotype came up many times. This sequence joins TRBV24-1 and TRBJ1-2; possible D gene TRBD1, 5 bases. Germline assignment: CDR1 KGHDR and CDR2 SFDVKD. Trimming stripped 4 bases from V and 4 bases from J, with 15 bases between. There are 15 residues in the CDR3. Here the CDR3 reads CATSDHQAGIYGYTF. The DNA for the CDR3 is TGTGCCACCAGTGACCACCAGGCAGGGATCTATGGCTACACCTTC.

At least ten counts were recorded for this clonotype. The chain carries TRBV3-1 and TRBJ2-3; 9 bases match TRBD2. Germline V gene lookup returns CDR1 LGHDT and CDR2 YNNKEL (reference sequence). V lost 2 bases, J lost 4 bases, and 7 bases stayed unmatched. The CDR3 runs to 16 residues. CDR3 amino acids: CASSQSPSGAADTQYF. The CDR3 nucleotides read TGTGCCAGCAGCCAATCCCCTAGCGGGGCTGCAGATACGCAGTATTTT.

Of note for this clonotype: Since a much larger clone is just one base distant, this may be a read error. This chain joins TRBV20-1 and TRBJ1-5; TRBD1 aligns across 7 bases. Losses at the gene ends were 0 bases for V and 3 bases for J; bases not matched to a gene: 5. The germline V gene has CDR1 DFQATT and CDR2 SNEGSKA (reference sequence). The CDR3 runs to 15 residues. For the CDR3, the DNA is TGCAGTGCTAGAGACGCGACAGGGATCAATCAGCCCCAGCATTTT. Its translation is CSARDATGINQPQHF.